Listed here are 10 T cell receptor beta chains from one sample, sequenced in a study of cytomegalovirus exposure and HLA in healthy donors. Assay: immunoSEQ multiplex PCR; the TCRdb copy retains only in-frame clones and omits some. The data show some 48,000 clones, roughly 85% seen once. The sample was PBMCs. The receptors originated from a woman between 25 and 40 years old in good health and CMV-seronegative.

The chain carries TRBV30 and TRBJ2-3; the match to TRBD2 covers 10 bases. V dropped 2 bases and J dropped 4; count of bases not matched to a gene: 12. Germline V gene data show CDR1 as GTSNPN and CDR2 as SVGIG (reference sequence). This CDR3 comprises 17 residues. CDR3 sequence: CAWSRSGRAFLADTQYF. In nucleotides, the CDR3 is TGTGCCTGGAGTAGGAGCGGGAGGGCCTTCTTAGCAGATACGCAGTATTTT.

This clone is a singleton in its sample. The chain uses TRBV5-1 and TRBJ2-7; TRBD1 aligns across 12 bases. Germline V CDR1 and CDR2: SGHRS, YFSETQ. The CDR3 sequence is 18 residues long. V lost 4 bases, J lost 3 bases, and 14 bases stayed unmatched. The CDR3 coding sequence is TGCGCCAGCAGCCACCGGGACAGGGGGCAGGGGGGGCGCTACGAGCAGTACTTC. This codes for CASSHRDRGQGGRYEQYF.

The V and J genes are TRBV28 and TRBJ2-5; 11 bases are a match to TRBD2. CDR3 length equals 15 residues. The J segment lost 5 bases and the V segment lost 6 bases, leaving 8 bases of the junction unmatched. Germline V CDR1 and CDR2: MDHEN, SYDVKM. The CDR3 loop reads CASRPGLAGRETQYF. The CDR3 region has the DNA TGTGCCAGCAGACCTGGACTAGCGGGTCGGGAGACCCAGTACTTC.

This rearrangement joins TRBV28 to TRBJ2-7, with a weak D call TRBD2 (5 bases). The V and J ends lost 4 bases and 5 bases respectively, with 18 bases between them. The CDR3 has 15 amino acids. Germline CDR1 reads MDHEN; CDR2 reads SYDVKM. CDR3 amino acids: CASSSWTRKTNEQYF. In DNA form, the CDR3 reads TGTGCCAGCAGTTCCTGGACTCGCAAGACCAACGAGCAGTACTTC.

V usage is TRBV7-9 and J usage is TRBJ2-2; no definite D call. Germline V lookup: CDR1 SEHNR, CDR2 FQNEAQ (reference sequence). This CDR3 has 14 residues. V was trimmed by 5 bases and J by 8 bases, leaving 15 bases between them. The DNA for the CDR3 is TGTGCCAGCAGCGTAGTGGCAGCGCGAGGGGAGCTGTTTTTT. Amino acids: CASSVVAARGELFF.

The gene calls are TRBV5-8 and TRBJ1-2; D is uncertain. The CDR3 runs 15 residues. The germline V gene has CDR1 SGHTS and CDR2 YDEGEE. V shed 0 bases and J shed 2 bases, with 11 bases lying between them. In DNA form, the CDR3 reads TGTGCCAGCAGCTTGGAGGCGAGGGCGAACTATGGCTACACCTTC. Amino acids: CASSLEARANYGYTF.

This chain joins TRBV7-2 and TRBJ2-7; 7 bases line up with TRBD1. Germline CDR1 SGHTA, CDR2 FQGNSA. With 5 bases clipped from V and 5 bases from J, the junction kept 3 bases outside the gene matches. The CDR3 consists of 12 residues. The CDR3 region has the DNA TGTGCCAGCAGCATCACAGGGGACGAGCAGTACTTC. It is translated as CASSITGDEQYF.

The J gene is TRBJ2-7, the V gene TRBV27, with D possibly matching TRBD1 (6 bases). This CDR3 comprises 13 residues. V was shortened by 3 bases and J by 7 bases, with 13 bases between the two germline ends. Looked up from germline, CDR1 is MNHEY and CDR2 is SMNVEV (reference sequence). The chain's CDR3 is CASSFGQIGEQYF. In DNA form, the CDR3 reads TGTGCCAGCAGTTTTGGACAGATCGGGGAGCAGTACTTC.

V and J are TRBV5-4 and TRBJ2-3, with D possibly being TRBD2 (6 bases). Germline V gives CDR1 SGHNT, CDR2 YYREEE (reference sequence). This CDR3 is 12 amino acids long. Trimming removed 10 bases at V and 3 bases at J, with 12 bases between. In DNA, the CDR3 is TGTGCCTCCGGGAGAGGAACAGATACGCAGTATTTT. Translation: CASGRGTDTQYF.

The CDR3 region is CASSEIQGFGVNTGELFF. DNA for the CDR3: TGTGCCAGCAGCGAAATACAGGGGTTTGGGGTAAACACCGGGGAGCTGTTTTTT. The J gene is TRBJ2-2, the V gene TRBV5-6, with 7 bases that match TRBD1. The length of the CDR3 is 18 residues. J was trimmed by 2 bases and V by 4 bases; bases with no gene match: 14. The germline V gene has CDR1 SGHDT and CDR2 YYEEEE.